This TCR beta chain comes out of a study of CD8 T cells in ankylosing spondylitis. CDR3 size: 13 residues. J gave up 4 bases and V 4 bases, and 2 bases lay outside the gene matches. CDR1 SGHRS and CDR2 YFSETQ come from the germline V gene. TCRdb ran MiXCR on the 5' RACE reads and lists one entry per CDR3 protein. In the table there are approximately 220,000 distinct CDR3 sequences, about a quarter of which are singletons. The V gene is TRBV5-1, the J gene TRBJ2-7; 10 nucleotides align to TRBD1. Source material: blood, either unsorted or a sorted T cell fraction (not recorded which). The receptor was isolated from a male donor with ankylosing spondylitis or in good health (not recorded which). CDR3 DNA: TGCGCCAGCAGCATGGGACAGGGGTACGAGCAGTACTTC. Amino acid sequence: CASSMGQGYEQYF.